The 21 T cell receptor beta chains reported below all come from one sample, sequenced in a study of cytotoxic CD8 clonotypes in ibrutinib-treated CLL. Data came from immunoSEQ multiplex PCR; TCRdb stores just in-frame clones and leaves some out. The table shows about 35,000 clones, with about two thirds occurring only once. This specimen was PBMCs, taken at disease progression, from a patient treated with ibrutinib. The origin of the receptors is a human donor with chronic lymphocytic leukemia.

As regards this clone: The same CDR3 also results from other DNA sequences found in this sample. The gene calls are TRBV4-1 and TRBJ1-2; D possibly corresponds to TRBD1 (6 bases). CDR1 is MGHRA, CDR2 YSYEKL, per germline. Trimming left V 2 bases short and J 2 bases short, with 12 bases between. The length of the CDR3 is 15 residues. DNA of the CDR3: TGCGCCAGCAGCCAAACAGGGACCCTCAACTATGGCTACACCTTC. Encoded protein: CASSQTGTLNYGYTF.

The chain links TRBV4-2 to TRBJ2-7; D could derive from TRBD1 or TRBD2 (5 bases each). In germline, CDR1 is LGHNA, CDR2 YNFKEQ. This CDR3 is built from 15 residues. V lost 4 bases and J lost 5, with 18 bases in between. The CDR3 region has the DNA TGTGCCAGCAGCCTGAGGGGCGGTCCTCGGGACGAGCAGTACTTC. Residues: CASSLRGGPRDEQYF.

This clone was seen more than once but under ten times. The chain links TRBV28 to TRBJ1-3; tentatively, D is TRBD1 (5 bases). Trimming removed 3 bases from V and 1 base from J, with 22 bases in between. The CDR3 extends over 19 amino acids. The germline gives CDR1 MDHEN, CDR2 SYDVKM. This CDR3 reads CASSFPSGQGVVSGNTIYF. The DNA of the CDR3 is TGTGCCAGCAGTTTCCCCTCCGGCCAGGGAGTCGTTTCTGGAAACACCATATATTTT.

The V call is TRBV20-1, the J call TRBJ2-5, with D uncertain. CDR3 length equals 11 residues. Per germline, CDR1 DFQATT and CDR2 SNEGSKA (reference sequence). V lost 2 bases and J 5 bases, leaving 6 bases between the germline ends. CDR3 loop: CSARRAETQYF. The DNA for the CDR3 is TGCAGTGCTAGACGAGCGGAGACCCAGTACTTC.

This clone appeared a single time. V usage is TRBV15 and J usage is TRBJ2-7; D is perhaps TRBD1 (6 bases). The CDR3 length is 14 residues. Per germline, CDR1 LNHNV and CDR2 YYDKDF (reference sequence). V shed 0 bases and J shed 5 bases, with 11 bases lying between them. The DNA of the CDR3 is TGTGCCACCAGCAGAGACAGGGGAAACGACGAGCAGTACTTC. Translating gives CATSRDRGNDEQYF.

This rearrangement joins TRBV5-4 to TRBJ2-2; D is possibly TRBD2 (6 bases). The ends were cut back, 2 bases at V and 7 bases at J, with 15 bases in the middle. The germline V gene encodes CDR1 SGHNT and CDR2 YYREEE (reference sequence). This CDR3 region has 15 residues. CDR3 coding DNA: TGTGCCAGCAGCTTTCGGACTATGAACGGCGGGGAGCTGTTTTTT. Residues: CASSFRTMNGGELFF.

The gene calls are TRBV10-3 and TRBJ2-3, with D perhaps matching TRBD1 or TRBD2 (7 bases each). Trimming pared 8 bases from V and 3 bases from J, leaving 15 bases between. Germline V gives CDR1 ENHRY, CDR2 SYGVKD. The CDR3 runs to 14 residues. CDR3 bases: TGTGCCATCGCAGGGGGGGCTGGGACAGATACGCAGTATTTT. It is translated as CAIAGGAGTDTQYF.

This clone has just a few counts. V is TRBV5-1 and J is TRBJ1-5; D uncertain. The V gene lost 0 bases and the J gene lost 1 base, with 2 bases spanning the gap. From germline, CDR1 is SGHRS and CDR2 YFSETQ. The length of the CDR3 is 13 residues. The CDR3 loop reads CASSLDSNQPQHF. The CDR3 DNA sequence: TGCGCCAGCAGCTTGGACAGCAATCAGCCCCAGCATTTT.

This clone has a handful of counts. This chain links TRBV7-8 with TRBJ1-1, with a possible D match to TRBD1 (5 bases). The CDR3 runs to 16 residues. Germline loops: CDR1 SGHVS, CDR2 FQNEAQ. V dropped 5 bases and J dropped 5 bases, with 21 bases sitting between them. The CDR3 is CASSEKVGGDRTEAFF. The CDR3, as DNA: TGTGCCAGCAGCGAGAAAGTGGGGGGGGATCGGACTGAAGCTTTCTTT.

The rearrangement links TRBV6-5 to TRBJ1-2; tentatively, D is TRBD1 (5 bases). CDR1 MNHEY and CDR2 SVGAGI come from the germline V gene. The CDR3 contains 14 residues. The ends were cut back, 0 bases at V and 8 bases at J, with 13 bases in the middle. The CDR3 bases are TGTGCCAGCAGTTACTCGCAAGGGGCCGGGGGCTACACCTTC. Translation: CASSYSQGAGGYTF.

The V gene is TRBV6-1, the J gene TRBJ2-2; D call uncertain. The length of the CDR3 is 15 residues. V lost 7 bases, J lost 0 bases, and 12 bases lay in between. In germline, CDR1 is MNHNS, CDR2 SASEGT. For the CDR3, the DNA is TGTGCCAGCATCTTTTCGGCAACGAACACCGGGGAGCTGTTTTTT. Protein: CASIFSATNTGELFF.

This clone occurred many times. This chain joins TRBV2 and TRBJ2-1; 15 nucleotides align to TRBD2. The CDR3 length is 16 residues. The V gene's germline CDR1 is SNHLY and CDR2 FYNNEI. V shed 6 bases and J 4 bases; nucleotides not matched to a gene: 4. The CDR3 loop reads CASRGTSGGWYNEQFF. The CDR3 DNA reads as TGTGCCAGCAGAGGGACTAGCGGGGGGTGGTACAATGAGCAGTTCTTC.

V usage is TRBV6-6 and J usage is TRBJ1-6, with TRBD1 as a possible D gene (5 bases). Per the germline V gene, CDR1 is MNHNY and CDR2 is SVGAGI (reference sequence). This CDR3 has 14 residues. V lost 6 bases, J lost 9 bases, and 15 bases lay in between. CDR3 sequence (DNA): TGTGCCAGCAGAGGGCAGGCGGGGGGTTCACCCCTCCACTTT. It codes for CASRGQAGGSPLHF.

The chain joins TRBV5-1 to TRBJ1-2; 9 bases are a match to TRBD1. CDR3 size: 15 residues. CDR1 is SGHRS, CDR2 YFSETQ, per germline. Losses at the gene ends were 7 bases for V and 7 bases for J; bases not matched to a gene: 14. CDR3 DNA sequence: TGCGCCAGCCGAGAAAACAGGGGGCGAGGATCTGGCTACACCTTC. This sequence encodes CASRENRGRGSGYTF.

As concerns this clone: The sample holds other DNA sequences that translate to the same CDR3. V usage is TRBV5-4 and J usage is TRBJ1-6; 7 bases are a match to TRBD1. With V trimmed by 3 bases and J by 7 bases, 4 bases remained unmatched. This CDR3 is 14 amino acids long. Germline CDR1 SGHNT, CDR2 YYREEE (reference sequence). The CDR3 loop reads CASSSRDSNSPLHF. CDR3 sequence (DNA): TGTGCCAGCAGCTCCCGGGACAGCAATTCACCCCTCCACTTT.

This clone was detected only once. V gene TRBV7-6 combines with J gene TRBJ1-2, with D unclear. Trimming left V 2 bases short and J 7 bases short, with 14 bases between. The germline V gene has CDR1 SGHVS and CDR2 FNYEAQ. The CDR3 sequence is 14 residues long. CDR3 in amino acids: CASSLRYGRGGYTF. The DNA of the CDR3 is TGTGCCAGCAGCTTACGATACGGGCGGGGTGGCTACACCTTC.

The table lists this clone with many counts. The V call is TRBV28, the J call TRBJ2-7; perhaps D is TRBD1 or TRBD2 (5 bases each). Germline V lookup: CDR1 MDHEN, CDR2 SYDVKM. Trimming pared 6 bases from V and 5 bases from J, leaving 14 bases between. The CDR3 sequence is 13 residues long. CDR3 loop: CASRSWGSNEQYF. In DNA, the CDR3 is TGTGCCAGCAGGTCCTGGGGGTCGAACGAGCAGTACTTC.

This clone turned up a few times. The genes are TRBV14 and TRBJ1-5; D is unclear. The CDR3 length is 14 residues. The V and J ends lost 6 bases and 6 bases respectively, with 15 bases between them. CDR1 SGHDN and CDR2 FVKESK come from the germline V gene. CDR3 residues: CASSRTGRGQPQHF. Here the CDR3 DNA reads TGTGCCAGCAGTCGGACCGGCCGGGGTCAGCCCCAGCATTTT.

The genes are TRBV5-1 and TRBJ2-7; D is undetermined. V was clipped by 7 bases and J by 6 bases, with 23 bases between them. CDR3 size: 15 residues. The germline gives CDR1 SGHRS, CDR2 YFSETQ. DNA for the CDR3: TGCGCCAGCTCCCCCACGAGGACCCCTGTGAGCGAGCAGTACTTC. It yields the protein CASSPTRTPVSEQYF.

The chain couples TRBV18 to TRBJ1-2; TRBD1 might be the D (6 bases). V gave up 2 bases and J gave up 4 bases, with 17 bases separating them. Germline V gene data show CDR1 as KGHSH and CDR2 as LQKENI. CDR3 length: 16 residues. The CDR3 protein is CASSPYFRGGGYGYTF. CDR3 DNA sequence: TGTGCCAGCTCACCATATTTCAGGGGAGGAGGCTATGGCTACACCTTC.

The chain joins TRBV5-1 to TRBJ1-3, with D tentatively TRBD1 (5 bases). Germline lookup yields CDR1 SGHRS and CDR2 YFSETQ. The length of the CDR3 is 13 residues. V was shortened by 6 bases and J by 1 base, with 8 bases between the two germline ends. In DNA, the CDR3 is TGCGCCAGCAACACAGGTTCTGGAAACACCATATATTTT. Amino acid sequence: CASNTGSGNTIYF.